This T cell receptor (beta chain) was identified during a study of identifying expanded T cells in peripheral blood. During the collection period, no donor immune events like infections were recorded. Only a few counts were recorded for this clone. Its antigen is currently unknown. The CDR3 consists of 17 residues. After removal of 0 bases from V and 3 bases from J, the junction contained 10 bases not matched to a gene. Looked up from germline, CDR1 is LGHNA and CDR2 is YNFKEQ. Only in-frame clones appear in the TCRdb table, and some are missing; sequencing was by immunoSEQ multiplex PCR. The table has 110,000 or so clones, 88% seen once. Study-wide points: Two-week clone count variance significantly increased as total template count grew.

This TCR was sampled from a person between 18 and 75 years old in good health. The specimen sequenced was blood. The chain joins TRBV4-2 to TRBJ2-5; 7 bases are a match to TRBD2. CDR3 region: CASSQDGGGTHEETQYF. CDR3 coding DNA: TGTGCCAGCAGCCAAGATGGGGGGGGGACCCACGAAGAGACCCAGTACTTC.